This is a list of T cell receptor beta chains from one sample in a study of blood T cells in healthy people across ages. TCRdb reprocessed the 5' RACE reads via MiXCR and lists one record per CDR3 protein. This repertoire shows 600,000 to 800,000 distinct CDR3 sequences, around 50% found once; its top ten account for roughly 13%. The sequenced sample was blood. The receptors originated from an elderly woman in good health. Each CDR3 is given with its conserved first and last residue. The D gene is left open where the match is weak. Clone sizes are given selectively: once, few, many, or a class where the clone is expanded.

clone size,V gene,D gene,J gene,CDR3 protein,CDR3 DNA
once,TRBV7-2,NA,TRBJ1-5,CASSLNKGANQPQHF,TGTGCCAGCAGCTTAAATAAGGGAGCTAATCAGCCCCAGCATTTT
NA,TRBV27,NA,TRBJ1-5,CASSSLGDDDQPQHF,TGTGCCAGCAGTTCCCTGGGAGATGACGACCAGCCCCAGCATTTT
NA,TRBV7-2,TRBD1,TRBJ2-5,CATKRGQGQETQYF,TGTGCCACCAAGAGGGGGCAGGGCCAAGAGACCCAGTACTTC
NA,TRBV7-2,NA,TRBJ2-5,CASSGFRGYQETQYF,TGTGCCAGCAGTGGTTTCCGTGGGTACCAAGAGACCCAGTACTTC
NA,TRBV5-1,TRBD2,TRBJ2-1,CASSPPSGNEQFF,TGCGCCAGCAGCCCGCCTAGCGGCAATGAGCAGTTCTTC
NA,TRBV18,NA,TRBJ2-3,CASSPGLGRTDTQYF,TGTGCCAGCTCACCAGGGCTGGGGAGGACAGATACGCAGTATTTT
NA,TRBV9,TRBD1,TRBJ1-2,CASSVGDRDLYGYTF,TGTGCCAGCAGCGTAGGGGACAGGGACCTCTATGGCTACACCTTC
NA,TRBV24-1,NA,TRBJ2-1,CATSDGTSNEQFF,TGTGCCACCAGTGACGGGACTTCCAATGAGCAGTTCTTC
NA,TRBV10-3,NA,TRBJ2-7,CAISDGRPYEQYF,TGTGCCATCAGTGATGGCAGGCCCTACGAGCAGTACTTC
many,TRBV20-1,NA,TRBJ2-7,CSARSAGSYEQYF,TGCAGTGCTAGAAGCGCAGGCTCCTACGAGCAGTACTTC
few,TRBV12-3/TRBV12-4,NA,TRBJ2-7,CASSLATTGNRAYF,TGTGCCAGCAGTTTAGCGACAACAGGGAACCGCGCGTACTTC
NA,TRBV12-3/TRBV12-4,TRBD1,TRBJ2-2,CASRPRDRELFF,TGTGCCAGCAGGCCCCGGGACAGGGAGTTGTTTTTT
NA,TRBV12-3/TRBV12-4,TRBD1,TRBJ1-3,CASRPGQGAHGNTIYF,TGTGCCAGCAGGCCGGGACAGGGGGCGCACGGAAACACCATATATTTT
few,TRBV7-2,NA,TRBJ2-7,CASSSHRLTDEQYF,TGTGCCAGCAGCTCCCACCGGCTTACGGACGAGCAGTACTTC
NA,TRBV20-1,NA,TRBJ2-2,CSARDRLTGELFF,TGCAGTGCTAGAGATCGGCTCACCGGGGAGCTGTTTTTT
NA,TRBV30,NA,TRBJ2-3,CAWSVGGHTDTQYF,TGTGCCTGGAGTGTAGGGGGTCACACAGATACGCAGTATTTT
few,TRBV7-9,NA,TRBJ2-7,CASSLPGRYNEQYF,TGTGCCAGCAGCTTACCAGGACGGTACAATGAGCAGTACTTC
many,TRBV29-1,NA,TRBJ2-3,CSVAIGGRGDTQYF,TGCAGCGTTGCAATCGGGGGCCGGGGGGATACGCAGTATTTT
many,TRBV7-2,NA,TRBJ2-5,CASSSGGHQETQYF,TGTGCCAGCAGCTCCGGGGGTCACCAAGAGACCCAGTACTTC
NA,TRBV12-3/TRBV12-4,NA,TRBJ2-3,CASMRQGRADTQYF,TGTGCCAGCATGCGACAAGGGAGAGCAGATACGCAGTATTTT
NA,TRBV29-1,NA,TRBJ2-1,CSGGGLLYEQFF,TGCAGCGGAGGGGGACTATTGTATGAGCAGTTCTTC
NA,TRBV20-1,TRBD1,TRBJ2-7,CSASRTGGEYEQYF,TGCAGTGCTTCCCGGACAGGGGGCGAGTACGAGCAGTACTTC
many,TRBV12-3/TRBV12-4,NA,TRBJ2-3,CASTLGGLSTDTQYF,TGTGCCAGCACCTTGGGGGGGCTATCAACAGATACGCAGTATTTT
NA,TRBV6-2/TRBV6-3,NA,TRBJ1-5,CASTVPGQPQHF,TGTGCCAGCACAGTGCCGGGGCAGCCCCAGCATTTT
NA,TRBV25-1,TRBD1,TRBJ1-1,CASSERDRLGTEAFF,TGTGCCAGCAGTGAACGGGACAGATTGGGCACTGAAGCTTTCTTT
few,TRBV12-3/TRBV12-4,NA,TRBJ1-5,CASSFSGQGLQPQHF,TGTGCCAGCAGTTTTTCTGGGCAGGGCCTTCAGCCCCAGCATTTT
NA,TRBV25-1,TRBD1,TRBJ1-1,CASRTGAEAFF,TGTGCCAGCCGGACAGGGGCTGAAGCTTTCTTT
NA,TRBV4-2,NA,TRBJ1-1,CASSPHGGETEAFF,TGTGCCAGCAGCCCACACGGCGGGGAGACTGAAGCTTTCTTT
once,TRBV28,TRBD1,TRBJ1-4,CASSMTGMRRELFF,TGTGCCAGCAGTATGACAGGGATGCGTCGCGAGCTGTTTTTT
NA,TRBV6-2/TRBV6-3,TRBD1,TRBJ2-3,CASSFGQGVSPGTDTQYF,TGTGCCAGCAGCTTCGGACAGGGTGTATCGCCTGGCACAGATACGCAGTATTTT
many,TRBV2,NA,TRBJ2-3,CASSVAPLITDTQYF,TGTGCCAGCAGTGTAGCCCCGCTAATCACAGATACGCAGTATTTT
many,TRBV29-1,NA,TRBJ2-7,CSVGLRGEQYF,TGCAGCGTGGGGCTTCGTGGCGAGCAGTACTTC
few,TRBV20-1,TRBD1,TRBJ2-2,CSASGQGNTGELFF,TGCAGTGCTAGTGGACAGGGGAACACCGGGGAGCTGTTTTTT
many,TRBV6-5,TRBD2,TRBJ2-1,CASSYAGGNNEQFF,TGTGCCAGCAGTTACGCGGGAGGGAATAATGAGCAGTTCTTC
NA,TRBV7-3,TRBD1,TRBJ2-4,CASSLSGTGLAEQYF,TGTGCCAGCAGCTTAAGTGGGACAGGGTTAGCGGAGCAGTACTTC
many,TRBV20-1,NA,TRBJ2-1,CSARDLRSARSYNEQFF,TGCAGTGCTAGAGATCTACGCAGCGCTCGCTCCTACAATGAGCAGTTCTTC
NA,TRBV2,NA,TRBJ2-7,CASSEEAVAYEQYF,TGTGCCAGCAGTGAGGAAGCAGTTGCCTACGAGCAGTACTTC
many,TRBV5-6,NA,TRBJ2-1,CASSSGRVPQFF,TGTGCCAGCAGCTCGGGAAGGGTCCCGCAGTTCTTC
few,TRBV14,TRBD1,TRBJ1-1,CASSQDWGQGAQAFF,TGTGCCAGCAGCCAAGATTGGGGTCAGGGGGCCCAAGCTTTCTTT
once,TRBV12-3/TRBV12-4,NA,TRBJ1-5,CASSLAENRPDSNQPQHF,TGTGCCAGCAGTTTAGCTGAGAACAGGCCAGATAGCAATCAGCCCCAGCATTTT
many,TRBV5-1,TRBD2,TRBJ2-1,CASSLMSWTSSYNEQFF,TGCGCCAGCAGCTTGATGTCCTGGACTAGCTCCTACAATGAGCAGTTCTTC
NA,TRBV5-1,NA,TRBJ2-2,CASSLATRQNTGELFF,TGCGCCAGCAGCTTGGCGACTCGGCAGAACACCGGGGAGCTGTTTTTT
NA,TRBV11-2,TRBD1,TRBJ2-1,CASSAPISPRQGAWDYNEQFF,TGTGCCAGCAGCGCCCCGATCTCGCCAAGACAGGGCGCGTGGGACTACAATGAGCAGTTCTTC
many,TRBV12-3/TRBV12-4,TRBD2,TRBJ2-1,CASRTGTSGYNEQFF,TGTGCCAGCAGAACCGGGACTAGCGGATACAATGAGCAGTTCTTC
NA,TRBV5-1,TRBD2,TRBJ2-7,CASSSPSGGSNNEQYF,TGCGCCAGCAGCTCCCCTAGCGGGGGGTCTAACAATGAGCAGTACTTC
once,TRBV6-2/TRBV6-3,NA,TRBJ2-5,CASSYEGHFEETQYF,TGTGCCAGCAGTTACGAGGGCCACTTTGAAGAGACCCAGTACTTC
many,TRBV9,NA,TRBJ1-2,CASSAQSAWGYTF,TGTGCCAGCAGCGCCCAGTCAGCTTGGGGCTACACCTTC
NA,TRBV20-1,NA,TRBJ2-7,CSARPGRDEQYF,TGCAGTGCCCGCCCGGGGAGAGACGAGCAGTACTTC
NA,TRBV9,NA,TRBJ2-3,CASSVEAGTDTQYF,TGTGCCAGCAGCGTAGAGGCCGGCACAGATACGCAGTATTTT
many,TRBV3-1,NA,TRBJ2-7,CASSQSGHGTYEQYF,TGTGCCAGCAGCCAATCGGGACATGGGACCTACGAGCAGTACTTC
NA,TRBV4-1,TRBD1,TRBJ1-2,CASSLTGEASNYGYTF,TGCGCCAGCAGTCTGACAGGGGAAGCCTCAAACTATGGCTACACCTTC